The 3 T cell receptor beta chains presented below share a single source sample, sequenced in a study of technical replicates of blood from a handful of donors. Sequencing was performed with immunoSEQ multiplex PCR; in TCRdb, only in-frame clones are kept and a portion is missing. Altogether tens of thousands of clones are present, roughly nine tenths being singletons, with the ten largest covering about 4.7%. Source material: PBMCs. These receptors came from a human donor in good health. Some clones in this sample may be carry-over from other donors' samples.

CDR3 nucleotide sequence: TGTGCCAGCAGCTTGATAGGGGGCAACACCGGGGAGCTGTTTTTT. Protein sequence: CASSLIGGNTGELFF. The gene calls are TRBV5-6 and TRBJ2-2, with 7 bases identical to TRBD1. J lost 2 bases, V lost 1 base, and 2 bases had no gene match. CDR3 size: 15 residues. Germline lookup yields CDR1 SGHDT and CDR2 YYEEEE. Looking up the rest from reference TRBV5-6 and TRBJ2-2 gives the full variable domain: DAGVTQSPTHLIKTRGQQVTLRCSPKSGHDTVSWYQQALGQGPQFIFQYYEEEERQRGNFPDRFSGHQFPNYSSELNVNALLLGDSALYLCASSLIGGNTGELFFGEGSRLTVL.

This clone was detected only a few times. The V call is TRBV28, the J call TRBJ2-3; 9 nucleotides agree with TRBD1. Germline CDR1 MDHEN, CDR2 SYDVKM. Trimming took 5 bases from V and 5 from J; bases not matched to a gene: 14. This CDR3 contains 17 residues. CDR3 sequence reads: CASSPSGGTGKGDTQYF. CDR3 bases: TGTGCCAGCAGTCCCTCCGGGGGGACAGGGAAGGGAGATACGCAGTATTTT.

This clone was observed a few times. V usage is TRBV9 and J usage is TRBJ2-2, with a possible D match to TRBD2 (6 bases). Germline V gene lookup returns CDR1 SGDLS and CDR2 YYNGEE. The V end was cut by 3 bases, the J end by 7 bases, with 13 bases between. The CDR3 has 14 amino acids. The CDR3 loop is CASSAGLRSGELFF. DNA for the CDR3: TGTGCCAGCAGCGCGGGACTGCGGAGCGGGGAGCTGTTTTTT.